Listed here are 10 T cell receptor beta chains from one sample, sequenced in a study of shared clonotypes between healthy human individuals. CD45RO-negative cells were positively selected for CCR7, leaving out terminally differentiated effector memory CD45RA+ cells. Using immunoSEQ multiplex PCR, the repertoire was profiled, and TCRdb retains in-frame clones only, with some absent. Seen here are around 1,900,000 clones, approximately 92% observed once, and the top ten hold approximately 1.6%. The sample comprised naive CD8+ T cells from PBMCs. These receptors were obtained from a man younger than 35 in good health. Some clones in this sample may be carry-over from other donors' samples.

This chain connects TRBV29-1 to TRBJ2-2, with unresolved D. The ends were cut back, 3 bases at V and 5 bases at J, with 7 bases in the middle. Germline V CDR1 and CDR2: SQVTM, ANQGSEA. This CDR3 has 12 amino acids. CDR3 loop: CSVDIGTGELFF. CDR3 nucleotide sequence: TGCAGCGTTGATATAGGAACCGGGGAGCTGTTTTTT.

The chain couples TRBV2 to TRBJ1-5; maybe TRBD1 (5 bases). This CDR3 contains 16 residues. V shed 5 bases and J shed 0 bases, with 14 bases lying between them. From germline, CDR1 is SNHLY and CDR2 FYNNEI. The CDR3 DNA is TGTGCCAGCAGTCTTGGACTGGGGGTTAGCAATCAGCCCCAGCATTTT. Translation gives CASSLGLGVSNQPQHF.

The J gene is TRBJ2-1, the V gene TRBV30, with TRBD2 identical over 7 bases. The CDR3 runs 19 residues. Germline CDR1 GTSNPN, CDR2 SVGIG (reference sequence). V was clipped by 1 base and J by 1 base; unmatched bases: 16. CDR3 DNA sequence: TGTGCCTGGAGTGAGAAGGGAGGGATAGCGGAGATATCCTACAATGAGCAGTTCTTC. It codes for CAWSEKGGIAEISYNEQFF.

V is TRBV19 and J is TRBJ2-7, with D uncertain. V gave up 6 bases and J gave up 1 base, with 13 bases separating them. This CDR3 comprises 14 residues. CDR1 and CDR2 from the germline V gene are LNHDA and SQIVND (reference sequence). The CDR3 is CASRDGFGSYEQYF. The CDR3 DNA reads TGTGCCAGTAGGGACGGGTTCGGGTCCTACGAGCAGTACTTC. Variable domain in full (rest from reference TRBV19 and TRBJ2-7): DGGITQSPKYLFRKEGQNVTLSCEQNLNHDAMYWYRQDPGQGLRLIYYSQIVNDFQKGDIAEGYSVSREKKESFPLTVTSAQKNPTAFYLCASRDGFGSYEQYFGPGTRLTVT.

This clone was seen only once. A much larger clone sits a single nucleotide away, making a read error possible. This sample also contains other DNA sequences that code for the same CDR3. The rearrangement uses TRBV28 and TRBJ2-7; D ambiguous. V gave up 3 bases and J gave up 0 bases, with 6 bases separating them. This CDR3 contains 13 residues. CDR1 is MDHEN, CDR2 SYDVKM, per germline. In DNA form, the CDR3 reads TGTGCCAGCAGTTTTCGGAGCTCCTACGAGCAGTACTTC. Translation gives CASSFRSSYEQYF.

The chain employs TRBV9 and TRBJ2-3; TRBD2 aligns across 7 bases. Trimming removed 3 bases from V and 2 bases from J; junction bases left unmatched: 6. This CDR3 has 15 residues. Germline V gene lookup returns CDR1 SGDLS and CDR2 YYNGEE. As DNA, the CDR3 is TGTGCCAGCAGCGGCGGAGCGGGACTCACAGATACGCAGTATTTT. Translated, it gives CASSGGAGLTDTQYF.

This chain joins TRBV7-8 and TRBJ1-5; 8 nucleotides match TRBD1. V was pared by 5 bases and J by 7 bases, with 4 bases of the junction left unmatched. This CDR3 has 13 residues. Germline V lookup: CDR1 SGHVS, CDR2 FQNEAQ. The CDR3: CASSPGQGQPQHF. CDR3 DNA: TGTGCCAGCAGCCCCGGACAGGGACAGCCCCAGCATTTT.

The genes are TRBV28 and TRBJ2-7; 9 nucleotides line up with TRBD1. The CDR3 loop spans 16 amino acids. The V segment lost 5 bases and the J segment 6 bases; nucleotides outside the gene matches: 14. CDR1 MDHEN and CDR2 SYDVKM come from the germline V gene. The DNA of the CDR3 is TGTGCCAGCAGTCCCTTCCGGACAGGGGAAAGGGGCGAGCAGTACTTC. Translating it yields CASSPFRTGERGEQYF.

The genes are TRBV27 and TRBJ1-2, with 7 bases matching TRBD1. CDR1 is MNHEY and CDR2 is SMNVEV in the germline V gene (reference sequence). The CDR3 runs to 14 residues. The ends lost 7 bases at V and 3 bases at J; junction bases unmatched: 8. This chain's CDR3 is CASKSTGQYYGYTF. CDR3 in DNA: TGTGCCAGCAAGTCGACGGGACAGTACTATGGCTACACCTTC.

The V gene is TRBV5-4, the J gene TRBJ2-7, with TRBD1 matching over 8 bases. Looked up from germline, CDR1 is SGHNT and CDR2 is YYREEE (reference sequence). This CDR3 is built from 14 residues. Trimming removed 3 bases from V and 4 bases from J; junction bases left unmatched: 6. The CDR3 loop is CASSWGQEVYEQYF. The CDR3 bases are TGTGCCAGCAGCTGGGGACAGGAGGTATACGAGCAGTACTTC.